A selection of T cell receptor beta chains follows, all from one sample in a study of T cell repertoires in cytomegalovirus infection. TCRdb passed the reads through MiXCR, listing each CDR3 protein once. Of around 81,000 distinct CDR3 sequences listed, around 40% are singletons. The antigens for these receptors are not known. Sequenced material: CD8+ T cells from cultured PBMCs, taken from culture after CMV antigen stimulation. The source of these receptors is a human donor in good health (CMV status not recorded). Some clones in this sample may be carry-over from other donors' samples. CDR3s include the opening cysteine and the closing phenylalanine or tryptophan. A D gene is named only where the DNA matches it firmly. Where a row states a size, it is once, few, many or the class of an expanded clone; other rows omit it.

D | J | V | size | CDR3 | DNA
. | TRBJ1-1 | TRBV4-3 | . | CASSQDPGMNTEAFF | TGCGCCAGCAGCCAAGATCCAGGGATGAACACTGAAGCTTTCTTT
. | TRBJ2-1 | TRBV11-1 | few | CASSLNSGLTGHNSYNEQFF | TGTGCCAGCAGCTTAAATTCAGGACTAACCGGGCACAACTCCTACAATGAGCAGTTCTTC
TRBD1 | TRBJ1-1 | TRBV7-9 | . | CASSSSGTGRNTEAFF | TGTGCCAGCAGCTCTTCCGGGACAGGGAGGAACACTGAAGCTTTCTTT
. | TRBJ2-7 | TRBV10-3 | . | CAIKEGLDLYEQYF | TGTGCCATCAAGGAGGGACTTGATCTCTACGAGCAGTACTTC
TRBD1 | TRBJ2-1 | TRBV7-6 | . | CASSPRTGEAVNEQFF | TGTGCCAGCAGCCCGCGGACAGGGGAAGCAGTCAATGAGCAGTTCTTC
. | TRBJ2-5 | TRBV7-2 | . | CASSLYGETQYF | TGTGCCAGCAGCTTATATGGTGAGACCCAGTACTTC
. | TRBJ1-4 | TRBV7-2 | few | CASSPVEGGPYVELFF | TGTGCCAGCAGCCCGGTTGAGGGTGGGCCATATGTCGAACTGTTTTTT
. | TRBJ2-1 | TRBV9 | . | CASSLEGSGTDNEQFF | TGTGCCAGCAGCCTCGAAGGGTCAGGGACGGACAATGAGCAGTTCTTC
TRBD2 | TRBJ2-3 | TRBV3-1 | . | CASSQGLAATDTQYF | TGTGCCAGCAGCCAAGGACTAGCGGCCACAGATACGCAGTATTTT
. | TRBJ2-1 | TRBV11-2 | few | CASSFSIEHGFAYNEQFF | TGTGCCAGCAGCTTCTCGATCGAACATGGCTTTGCCTACAATGAGCAGTTCTTC
. | TRBJ2-1 | TRBV5-4 | . | CASSLRANHEQFF | TGTGCCAGCAGCTTACGGGCGAACCATGAGCAGTTCTTC
. | TRBJ2-7 | TRBV10-3 | . | CAISESMGESSYEQYF | TGTGCCATCAGTGAGTCGATGGGGGAGAGCTCCTACGAGCAGTACTTC
TRBD1 | TRBJ1-5 | TRBV5-6 | many | CASSLGTGELTQDF | TGTGCCAGCAGCCTTGGAACAGGGGAGTTAACACAGGATTTT
. | TRBJ2-1 | TRBV24-1 | . | CATSESRADEQFF | TGTGCCACCAGTGAATCTAGGGCTGATGAGCAGTTCTTC
TRBD2 | TRBJ2-1 | TRBV7-2 | . | CASSLGIALAGDYNEQFF | TGTGCCAGCAGCTTAGGGATAGCACTAGCGGGGGACTACAATGAGCAGTTCTTC
. | TRBJ2-2 | TRBV6-6 | . | CASSRTEGVRELFF | TGTGCCAGCAGTCGGACAGAAGGGGTCCGGGAGCTGTTTTTT
TRBD1 | TRBJ2-7 | TRBV4-1 | . | CASSPPGQGVSQYF | TGCGCCAGCAGCCCTCCGGGACAGGGGGTATCGCAGTACTTC
. | TRBJ2-1 | TRBV4-3 | few | CASSQYNGEGLTYNEQFF | TGCGCCAGCAGCCAGTACAACGGCGAGGGGCTAACCTACAATGAGCAGTTCTTC
. | TRBJ2-7 | TRBV7-6 | few | CASSLGGGGANSYEQYF | TGTGCCAGCAGCTTAGGAGGAGGGGGGGCTAACTCCTACGAGCAGTACTTC
TRBD2 | TRBJ2-1 | TRBV28 | . | CASTAWRGGSDEQFF | TGTGCCAGCACTGCGTGGCGCGGGGGATCAGATGAGCAGTTCTTC
. | TRBJ1-1 | TRBV7-6 | . | CASRRYAEDRTAEAFF | TGTGCCAGCAGACGATATGCCGAGGATAGAACCGCTGAAGCTTTCTTT
. | TRBJ2-1 | TRBV19 | . | CATSPNGGSYNEQFF | TGTGCCACTTCCCCCAATGGGGGCTCCTACAATGAGCAGTTCTTC
TRBD1 | TRBJ2-3 | TRBV28 | many | CASRTQGSVTDTQYF | TGTGCCAGCAGGACACAGGGGAGTGTCACAGATACGCAGTATTTT
TRBD1 | TRBJ2-3 | TRBV5-3 | . | CASSYLGTGYGTQYF | TGTGCCAGCAGCTACCTCGGGACAGGGTATGGTACGCAGTATTTT
. | TRBJ2-5 | TRBV7-9 | . | CASSLPPSGPPGETQYF | TGTGCCAGCTCATTACCCCCCTCAGGGCCCCCCGGAGAGACCCAGTACTTC